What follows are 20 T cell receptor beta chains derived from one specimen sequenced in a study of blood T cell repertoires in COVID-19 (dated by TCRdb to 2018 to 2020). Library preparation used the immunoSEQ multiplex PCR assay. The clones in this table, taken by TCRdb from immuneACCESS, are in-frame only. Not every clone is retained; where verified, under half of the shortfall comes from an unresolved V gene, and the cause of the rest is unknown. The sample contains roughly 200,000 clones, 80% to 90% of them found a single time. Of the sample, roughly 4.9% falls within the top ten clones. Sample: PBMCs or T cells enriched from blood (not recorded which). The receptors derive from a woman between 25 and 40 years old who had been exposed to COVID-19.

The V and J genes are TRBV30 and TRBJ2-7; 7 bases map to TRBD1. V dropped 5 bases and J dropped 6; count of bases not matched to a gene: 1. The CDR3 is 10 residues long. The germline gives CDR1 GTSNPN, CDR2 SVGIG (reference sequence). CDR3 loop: CAWGDSEQYF. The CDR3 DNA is TGTGCCTGGGGGGACAGCGAGCAGTACTTC.

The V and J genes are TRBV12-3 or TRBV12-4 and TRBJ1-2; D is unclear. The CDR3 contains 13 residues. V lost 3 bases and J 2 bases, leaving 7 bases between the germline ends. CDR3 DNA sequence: TGTGCCAGCAGTTTCGGGTTCAACTATGGCTACACCTTC. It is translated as CASSFGFNYGYTF.

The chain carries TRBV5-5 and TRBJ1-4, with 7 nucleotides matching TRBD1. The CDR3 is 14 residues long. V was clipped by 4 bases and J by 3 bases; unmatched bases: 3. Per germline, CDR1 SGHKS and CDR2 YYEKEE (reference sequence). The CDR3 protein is CASSPGQANEKLFF. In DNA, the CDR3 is TGTGCCAGCAGCCCTGGACAGGCTAATGAAAAACTGTTTTTT.

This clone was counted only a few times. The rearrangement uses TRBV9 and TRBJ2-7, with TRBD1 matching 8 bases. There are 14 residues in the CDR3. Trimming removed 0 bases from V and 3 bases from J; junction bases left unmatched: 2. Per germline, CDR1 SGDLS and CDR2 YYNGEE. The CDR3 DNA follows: TGTGCCAGCAGCGTAGGGACAGGGAACTACGAGCAGTACTTC. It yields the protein CASSVGTGNYEQYF.

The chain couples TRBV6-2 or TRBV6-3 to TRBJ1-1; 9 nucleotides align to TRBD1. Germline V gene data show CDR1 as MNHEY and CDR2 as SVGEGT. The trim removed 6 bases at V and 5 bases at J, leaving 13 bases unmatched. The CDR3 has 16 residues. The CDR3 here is CASSWGQGWSRTEAFF. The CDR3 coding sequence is TGTGCCAGCAGCTGGGGACAGGGATGGTCGAGGACTGAAGCTTTCTTT.

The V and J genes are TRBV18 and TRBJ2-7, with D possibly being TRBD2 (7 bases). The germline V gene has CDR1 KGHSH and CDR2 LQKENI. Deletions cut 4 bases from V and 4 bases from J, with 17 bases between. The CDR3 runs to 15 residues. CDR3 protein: CASSLERGALYEQYF. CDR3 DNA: TGTGCCAGCTCACTAGAACGGGGGGCTTTGTACGAGCAGTACTTC.

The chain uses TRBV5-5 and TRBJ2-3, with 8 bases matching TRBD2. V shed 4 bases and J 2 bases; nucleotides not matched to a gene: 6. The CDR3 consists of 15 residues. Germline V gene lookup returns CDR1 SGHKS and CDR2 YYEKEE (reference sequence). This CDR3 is CASSPGGFFTDTQYF. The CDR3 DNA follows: TGTGCCAGCAGCCCGGGAGGGTTTTTCACAGATACGCAGTATTTT.

CDR3 bases: TGTGCCAGCAGCTTTAAAGGGGGCCTAACCGGGGAGCTGTTTTTT. Its protein product is CASSFKGGLTGELFF. The chain is built from TRBV7-3 and TRBJ2-2; TRBD1 matches 7 bases. There are 15 residues in the CDR3. The V gene's germline CDR1 is SGHTA and CDR2 FQGTGA. Losses at the gene ends were 3 bases for V and 5 bases for J; bases not matched to a gene: 6.

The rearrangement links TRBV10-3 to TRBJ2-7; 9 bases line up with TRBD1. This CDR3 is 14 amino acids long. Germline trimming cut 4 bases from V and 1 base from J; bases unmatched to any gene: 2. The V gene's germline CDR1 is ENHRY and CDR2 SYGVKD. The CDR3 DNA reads TGTGCCATCAGTGGGGACAGGGATTCCTACGAGCAGTACTTC. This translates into CAISGDRDSYEQYF.

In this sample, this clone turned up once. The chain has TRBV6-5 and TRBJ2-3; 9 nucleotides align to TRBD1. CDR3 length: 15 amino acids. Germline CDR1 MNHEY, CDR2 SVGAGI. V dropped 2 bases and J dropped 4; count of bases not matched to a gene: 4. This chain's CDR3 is CASSYRDREADTQYF. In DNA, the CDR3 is TGTGCCAGCAGTTACCGGGACAGGGAGGCAGATACGCAGTATTTT.

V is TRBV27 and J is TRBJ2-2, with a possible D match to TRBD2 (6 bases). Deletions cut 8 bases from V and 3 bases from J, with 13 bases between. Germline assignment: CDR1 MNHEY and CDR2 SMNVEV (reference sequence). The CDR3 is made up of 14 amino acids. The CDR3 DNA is TGTGCCAGCTGGGGGAGGAGTCACACCGGGGAGCTGTTTTTT. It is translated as CASWGRSHTGELFF.

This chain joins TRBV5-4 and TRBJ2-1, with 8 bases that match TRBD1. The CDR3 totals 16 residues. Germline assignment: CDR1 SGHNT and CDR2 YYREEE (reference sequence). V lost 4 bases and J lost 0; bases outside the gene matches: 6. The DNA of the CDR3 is TGTGCCAGCAGCGTCCGGGACAGGAGCTCCTACAATGAGCAGTTCTTC. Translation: CASSVRDRSSYNEQFF. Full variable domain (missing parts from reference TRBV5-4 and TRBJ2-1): ETGVTQSPTHLIKTRGQQVTLRCSSQSGHNTVSWYQQALGQGPQFIFQYYREEENGRGNFPPRFSGLQFPNYSSELNVNALELDDSALYLCASSVRDRSSYNEQFFGPGTRLTVL.

CDR3 in DNA: TGTGCCAGCAGCTTGGGGGGCTTGAACACTGAAGCTTTCTTT. The encoded protein is CASSLGGLNTEAFF. This chain links TRBV5-6 with TRBJ1-1, with a possible D match to TRBD1 (5 bases). This CDR3 comprises 14 residues. CDR1 and CDR2 from the germline V gene are SGHDT and YYEEEE. V lost 0 bases, J lost 0 bases, and 6 bases lay in between.

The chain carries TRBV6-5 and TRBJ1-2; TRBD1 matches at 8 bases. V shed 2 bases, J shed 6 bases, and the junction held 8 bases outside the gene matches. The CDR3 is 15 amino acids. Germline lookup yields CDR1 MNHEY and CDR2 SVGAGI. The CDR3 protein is CASSYLTGGVDGYTF. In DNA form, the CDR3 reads TGTGCCAGCAGTTACCTCACAGGGGGTGTGGATGGCTACACCTTC.

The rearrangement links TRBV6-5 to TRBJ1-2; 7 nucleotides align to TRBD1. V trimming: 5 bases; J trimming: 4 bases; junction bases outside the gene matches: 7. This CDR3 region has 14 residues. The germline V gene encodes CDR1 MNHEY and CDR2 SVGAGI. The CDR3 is CASSITGVVYGYTF. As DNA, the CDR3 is TGTGCCAGCAGTATTACAGGGGTTGTCTATGGCTACACCTTC.

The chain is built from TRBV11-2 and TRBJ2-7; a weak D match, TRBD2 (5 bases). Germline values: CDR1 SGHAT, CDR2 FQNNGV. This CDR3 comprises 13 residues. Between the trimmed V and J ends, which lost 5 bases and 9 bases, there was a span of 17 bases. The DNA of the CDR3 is TGTGCCAGCAGCCCCATTGCGGGCGGAGGGCAGTACTTC. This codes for CASSPIAGGGQYF. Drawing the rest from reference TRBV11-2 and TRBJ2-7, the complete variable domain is EAGVAQSPRYKIIEKRQSVAFWCNPISGHATLYWYQQILGQGPKLLIQFQNNGVVDDSQLPKDRFSAERLKGVDSTLKIQPAKLEDSAVYLCASSPIAGGGQYFGPGTRLTVT.

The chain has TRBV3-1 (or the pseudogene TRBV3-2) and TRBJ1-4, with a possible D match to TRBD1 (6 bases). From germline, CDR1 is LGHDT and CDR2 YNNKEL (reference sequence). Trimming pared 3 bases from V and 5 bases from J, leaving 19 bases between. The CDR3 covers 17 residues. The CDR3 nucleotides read TGTGCCAGCAGCCACGGAGTCAGGGGTCTCGGCAATGAAAAACTGTTTTTT. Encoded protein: CASSHGVRGLGNEKLFF.

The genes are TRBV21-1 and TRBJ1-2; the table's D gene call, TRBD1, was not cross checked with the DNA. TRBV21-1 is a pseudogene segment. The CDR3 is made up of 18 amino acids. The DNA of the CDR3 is TGTGCCAGCAGGAACATACGGCGGAAAACAGGGGACCCATATGGCTACACCTTC. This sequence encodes CASRNIRRKTGDPYGYTF.

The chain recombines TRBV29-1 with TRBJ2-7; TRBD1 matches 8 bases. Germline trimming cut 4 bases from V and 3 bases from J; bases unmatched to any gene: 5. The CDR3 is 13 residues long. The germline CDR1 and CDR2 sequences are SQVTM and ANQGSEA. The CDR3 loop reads CSVGPGQDYEQYF. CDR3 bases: TGCAGCGTTGGGCCGGGACAGGACTACGAGCAGTACTTC.

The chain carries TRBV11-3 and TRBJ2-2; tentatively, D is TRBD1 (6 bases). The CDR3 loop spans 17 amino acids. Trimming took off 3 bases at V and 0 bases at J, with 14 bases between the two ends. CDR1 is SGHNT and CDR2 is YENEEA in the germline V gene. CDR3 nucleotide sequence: TGTGCCAGCAGCTTTCTACCGGGACAACCGAACACCGGGGAGCTGTTTTTT. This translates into CASSFLPGQPNTGELFF. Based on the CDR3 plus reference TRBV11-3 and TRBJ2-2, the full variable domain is EAGVVQSPRYKIIEKKQPVAFWCNPISGHNTLYWYLQNLGQGPELLIRYENEEAVDDSQLPKDRFSAERLKGVDSTLKIQPAELGDSAVYLCASSFLPGQPNTGELFFGEGSRLTVL.